This entry describes one T cell receptor beta chain. The antigen is undetermined. The data stem from a study of cytomegalovirus exposure and HLA in healthy donors. Across the study: Approximately 85 million unique TCRs from HLA-typed donors made up an early data release. Roughly four fifths of approximately 400 genotyped donors fell in the Caucasian-associated ancestry cluster.

Per the germline V gene, CDR1 is SGHTA and CDR2 is FQGNSA. V lost 6 bases and J 2 bases, leaving 7 bases between the germline ends. The CDR3 is made up of 12 amino acids. PCR used 60 Vbeta primers and 13 Jbeta primers. Produced via immunoSEQ multiplex PCR; TCRdb's table is partial and in-frame only. There are tens of thousands of clones in the sample, with 3.5% to 4% held by the top ten. Study-level findings and limits: Being productive about 90% or about 30% of the time was typical of most TCR beta V segments in an earlier analysis. The study flagged some 170 TCR beta chains as cytomegalovirus-associated.

V gene TRBV7-2 combines with J gene TRBJ2-5; TRBD2 might be the D (5 bases). The sequencing sample was made of PBMCs. The source is a female donor in good health and CMV-seropositive. The CDR3 DNA reads TGTGCCAGCAGGGGGAGACAAGAGACCCAGTACTTC. Residues: CASRGRQETQYF.